This TCR beta chain came from a study of CD8 T cells in ankylosing spondylitis. V was pared by 3 bases and J by 2 bases, with 12 bases between. Per the germline V gene, CDR1 is SEHNR and CDR2 is FQNEAQ (reference sequence). The CDR3 sequence is 15 residues long. With respect to this clonotype: The antigen remains unidentified.

Quantitative 5'-RACE with molecular barcodes was used to make the TCR beta libraries. MiXCR was run by TCRdb on the 5' RACE reads, yielding one entry per CDR3 protein. In the table there are roughly 120,000 distinct CDR3 sequences, around 15% of which are singletons. Study-level results: It was reported that disease-linked clones were significantly enriched in matched ankylosing spondylitis synovial fluid. A TCR beta motif made of eight highly homologous variants seemed typical of ankylosing spondylitis blood.

The origin of this receptor is a female donor with ankylosing spondylitis or in good health (not recorded which). V gene TRBV7-9 combines with J gene TRBJ2-3; no clear D gene. The sequenced sample was blood, either unsorted or a sorted T cell fraction (not recorded which). The CDR3 protein is CASSFQHGDTDTQYF. The CDR3 DNA reads TGTGCCAGCAGCTTCCAACATGGGGACACAGATACGCAGTATTTT.